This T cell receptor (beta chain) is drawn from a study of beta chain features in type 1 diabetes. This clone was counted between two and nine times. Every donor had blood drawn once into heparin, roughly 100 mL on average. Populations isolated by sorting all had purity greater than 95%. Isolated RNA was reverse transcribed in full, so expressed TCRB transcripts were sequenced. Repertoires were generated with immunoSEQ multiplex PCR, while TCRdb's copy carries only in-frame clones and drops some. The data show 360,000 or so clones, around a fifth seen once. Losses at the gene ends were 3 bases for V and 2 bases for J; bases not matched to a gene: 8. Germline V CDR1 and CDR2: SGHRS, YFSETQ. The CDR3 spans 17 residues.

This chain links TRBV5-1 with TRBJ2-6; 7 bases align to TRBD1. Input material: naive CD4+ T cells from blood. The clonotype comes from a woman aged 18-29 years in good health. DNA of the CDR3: TGCGCCAGCAGCTCCTCTCTTGACAGGGCTGGGGCCAACGTCCTGACTTTC. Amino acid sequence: CASSSSLDRAGANVLTF.